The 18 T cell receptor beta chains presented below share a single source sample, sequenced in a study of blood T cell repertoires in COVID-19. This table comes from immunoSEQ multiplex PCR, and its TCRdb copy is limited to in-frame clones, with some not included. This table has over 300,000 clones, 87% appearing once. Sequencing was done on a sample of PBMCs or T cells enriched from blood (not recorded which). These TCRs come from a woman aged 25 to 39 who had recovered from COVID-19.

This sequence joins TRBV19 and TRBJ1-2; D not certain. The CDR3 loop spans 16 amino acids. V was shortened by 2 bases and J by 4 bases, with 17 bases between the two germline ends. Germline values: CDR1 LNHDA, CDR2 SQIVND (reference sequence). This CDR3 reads CASSITSGLLPYGYTF. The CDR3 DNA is TGTGCCAGTAGTATAACCTCTGGACTCCTACCCTATGGCTACACCTTC.

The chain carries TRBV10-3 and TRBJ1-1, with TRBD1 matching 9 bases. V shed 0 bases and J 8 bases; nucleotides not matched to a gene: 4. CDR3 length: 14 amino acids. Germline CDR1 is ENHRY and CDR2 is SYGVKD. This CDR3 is CAISESGGTGEAFF. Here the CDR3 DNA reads TGTGCCATCAGTGAGTCAGGAGGGACAGGGGAAGCTTTCTTT.

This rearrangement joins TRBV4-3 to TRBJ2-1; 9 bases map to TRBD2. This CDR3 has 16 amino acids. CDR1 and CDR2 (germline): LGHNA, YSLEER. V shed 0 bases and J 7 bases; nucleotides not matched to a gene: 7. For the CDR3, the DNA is TGCGCCAGCAGCCAAGATACAGCGGGGGGTAGAAATGAGCAGTTCTTC. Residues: CASSQDTAGGRNEQFF.

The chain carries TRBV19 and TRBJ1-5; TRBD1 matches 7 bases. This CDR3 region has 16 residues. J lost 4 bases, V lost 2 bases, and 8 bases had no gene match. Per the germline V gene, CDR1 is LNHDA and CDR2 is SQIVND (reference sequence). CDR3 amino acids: CASSIRQGDGNQPQHF. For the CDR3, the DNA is TGTGCCAGTAGTATACGACAGGGCGATGGAAATCAGCCCCAGCATTTT. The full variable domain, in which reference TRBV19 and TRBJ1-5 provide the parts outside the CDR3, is DGGITQSPKYLFRKEGQNVTLSCEQNLNHDAMYWYRQDPGQGLRLIYYSQIVNDFQKGDIAEGYSVSREKKESFPLTVTSAQKNPTAFYLCASSIRQGDGNQPQHFGDGTRLSIL.

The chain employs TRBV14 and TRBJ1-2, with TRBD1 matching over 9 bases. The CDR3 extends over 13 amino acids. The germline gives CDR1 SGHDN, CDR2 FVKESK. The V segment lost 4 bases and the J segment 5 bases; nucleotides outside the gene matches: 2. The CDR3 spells CASSRGQGYGYTF. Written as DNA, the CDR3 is TGTGCCAGCAGCCGAGGACAGGGGTATGGCTACACCTTC.

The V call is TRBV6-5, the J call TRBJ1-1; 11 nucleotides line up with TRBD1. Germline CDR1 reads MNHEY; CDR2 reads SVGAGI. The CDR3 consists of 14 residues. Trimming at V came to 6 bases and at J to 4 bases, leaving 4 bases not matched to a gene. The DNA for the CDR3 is TGTGCCAGCAGGAGGGACAGGGGGAGCACTGAAGCTTTCTTT. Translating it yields CASRRDRGSTEAFF.

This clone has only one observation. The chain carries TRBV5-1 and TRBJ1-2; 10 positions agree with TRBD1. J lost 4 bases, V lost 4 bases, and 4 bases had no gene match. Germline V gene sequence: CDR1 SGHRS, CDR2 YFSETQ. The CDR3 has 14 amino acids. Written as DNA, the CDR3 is TGCGCCAGCAGCGGGGGACAGGGGAGCTATGGCTACACCTTC. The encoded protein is CASSGGQGSYGYTF.

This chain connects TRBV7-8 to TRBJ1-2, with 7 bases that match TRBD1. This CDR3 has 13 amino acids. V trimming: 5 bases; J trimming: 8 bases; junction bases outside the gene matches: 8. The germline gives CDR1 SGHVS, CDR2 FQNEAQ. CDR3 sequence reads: CASSPQGVGGYTF. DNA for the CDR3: TGTGCCAGCAGCCCCCAGGGGGTGGGCGGCTACACCTTC.

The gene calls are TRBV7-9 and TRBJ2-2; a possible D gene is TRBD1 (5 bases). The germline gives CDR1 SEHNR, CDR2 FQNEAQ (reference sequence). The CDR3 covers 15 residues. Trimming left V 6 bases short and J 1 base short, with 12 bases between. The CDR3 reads CASRPRDLNTGELFF. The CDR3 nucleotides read TGTGCCAGCAGGCCCAGGGATTTGAACACCGGGGAGCTGTTTTTT.

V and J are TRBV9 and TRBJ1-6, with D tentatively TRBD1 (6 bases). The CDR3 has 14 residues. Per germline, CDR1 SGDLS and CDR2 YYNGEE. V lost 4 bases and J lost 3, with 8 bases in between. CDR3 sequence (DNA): TGTGCCAGCAGCTCGGGACACTATAATTCACCCCTCCACTTT. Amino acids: CASSSGHYNSPLHF.

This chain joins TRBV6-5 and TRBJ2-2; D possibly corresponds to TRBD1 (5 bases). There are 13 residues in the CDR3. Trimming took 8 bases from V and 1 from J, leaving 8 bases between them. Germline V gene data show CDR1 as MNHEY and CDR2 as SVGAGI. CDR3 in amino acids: CASGAQNTGELFF. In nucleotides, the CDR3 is TGTGCCAGCGGGGCACAGAACACCGGGGAGCTGTTTTTT.

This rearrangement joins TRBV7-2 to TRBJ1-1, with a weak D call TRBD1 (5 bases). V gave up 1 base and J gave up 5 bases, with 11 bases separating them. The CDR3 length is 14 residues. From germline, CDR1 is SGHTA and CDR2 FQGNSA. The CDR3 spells CASSLGGVMTEAFF. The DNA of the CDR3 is TGTGCCAGCAGCTTAGGGGGGGTTATGACTGAAGCTTTCTTT.

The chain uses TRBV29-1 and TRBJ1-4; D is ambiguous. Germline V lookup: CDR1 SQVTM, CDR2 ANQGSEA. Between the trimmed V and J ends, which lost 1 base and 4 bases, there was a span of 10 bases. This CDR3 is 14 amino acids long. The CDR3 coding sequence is TGCAGCGTTGAAGGGGGAGACCTTAATGAAAAACTGTTTTTT. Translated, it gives CSVEGGDLNEKLFF.

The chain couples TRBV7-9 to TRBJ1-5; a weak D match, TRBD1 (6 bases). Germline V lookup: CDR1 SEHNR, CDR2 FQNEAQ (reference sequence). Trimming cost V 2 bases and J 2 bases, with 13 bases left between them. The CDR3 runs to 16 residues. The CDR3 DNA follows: TGTGCCAGCAGCTTATTTGGGGGCAGTGGCAATCAGCCCCAGCATTTT. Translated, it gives CASSLFGGSGNQPQHF.

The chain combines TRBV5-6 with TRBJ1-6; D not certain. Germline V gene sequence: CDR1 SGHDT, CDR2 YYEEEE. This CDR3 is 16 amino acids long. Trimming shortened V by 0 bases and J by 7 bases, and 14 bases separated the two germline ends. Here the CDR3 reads CASSLGVGVGNSPLHF. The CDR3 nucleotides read TGTGCCAGCAGCTTGGGAGTCGGAGTCGGGAATTCACCCCTCCACTTT. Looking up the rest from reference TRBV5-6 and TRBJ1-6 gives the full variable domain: DAGVTQSPTHLIKTRGQQVTLRCSPKSGHDTVSWYQQALGQGPQFIFQYYEEEERQRGNFPDRFSGHQFPNYSSELNVNALLLGDSALYLCASSLGVGVGNSPLHFGNGTRLTVT.

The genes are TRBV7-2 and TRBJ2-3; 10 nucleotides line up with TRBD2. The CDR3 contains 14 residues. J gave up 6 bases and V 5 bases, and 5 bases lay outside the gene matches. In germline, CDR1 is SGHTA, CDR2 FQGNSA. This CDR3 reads CASSPAGGPDTQYF. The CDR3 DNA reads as TGTGCCAGCAGCCCAGCGGGGGGGCCTGATACGCAGTATTTT. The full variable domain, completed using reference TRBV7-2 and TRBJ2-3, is GAGVSQSPSNKVTEKGKDVELRCDPISGHTALYWYRQSLGQGLEFLIYFQGNSAPDKSGLPSDRFSAERTGGSVSTLTIQRTQQEDSAVYLCASSPAGGPDTQYFGPGTRLTVL.

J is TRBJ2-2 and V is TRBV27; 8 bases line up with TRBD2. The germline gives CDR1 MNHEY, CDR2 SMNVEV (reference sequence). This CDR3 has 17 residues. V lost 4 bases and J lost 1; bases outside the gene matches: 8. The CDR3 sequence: CASSYRGTRGNTGELFF. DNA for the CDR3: TGTGCCAGCAGTTACCGCGGGACTAGGGGGAACACCGGGGAGCTGTTTTTT.

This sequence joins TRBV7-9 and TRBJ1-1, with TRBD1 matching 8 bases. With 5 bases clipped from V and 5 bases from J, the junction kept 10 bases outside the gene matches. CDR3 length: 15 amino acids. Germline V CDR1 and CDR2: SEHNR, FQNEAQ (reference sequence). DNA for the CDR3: TGTGCCAGCAGCCGCCCTGGACAGGGTGGAACTGAAGCTTTCTTT. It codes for CASSRPGQGGTEAFF.